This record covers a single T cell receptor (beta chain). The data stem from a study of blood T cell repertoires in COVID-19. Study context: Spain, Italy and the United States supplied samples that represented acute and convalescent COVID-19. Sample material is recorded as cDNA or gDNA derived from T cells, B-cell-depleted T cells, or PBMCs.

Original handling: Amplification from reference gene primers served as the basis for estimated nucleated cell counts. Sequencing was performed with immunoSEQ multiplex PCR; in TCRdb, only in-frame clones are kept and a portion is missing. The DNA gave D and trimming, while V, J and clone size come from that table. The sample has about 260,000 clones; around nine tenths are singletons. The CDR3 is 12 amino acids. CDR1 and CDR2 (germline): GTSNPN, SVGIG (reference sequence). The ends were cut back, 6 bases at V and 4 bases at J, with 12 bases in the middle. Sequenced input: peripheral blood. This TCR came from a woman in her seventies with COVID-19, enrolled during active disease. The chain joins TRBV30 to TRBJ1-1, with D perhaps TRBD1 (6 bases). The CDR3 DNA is TGTGCCTGCAACAGGGTAGGCACTGAAGCTTTCTTT. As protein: CACNRVGTEAFF.